The 4 T cell receptor beta chains in this list originate from one sample, sequenced in a study of T-cell reconstitution after alpha-beta-depleted transplantation in children. Unique molecular identifiers tagged the TCRbeta library. TCRdb re-derived calls from the PCR reads in MiXCR, one entry per CDR3 protein. In the table there are almost 500,000 distinct CDR3 sequences, roughly a tenth of which are singletons. Here the sequenced sample was PBMCs, taken before TCRalphabeta/CD19-depleted stem cell transplant. The receptors shown here come from a child aged 2 to 15 with inherited bone marrow failure, due to receive a stem cell transplant.

This clonotype came up many times. The V gene is TRBV6-5, the J gene TRBJ2-5, with D tentatively TRBD2 (6 bases). CDR3 size: 14 residues. Germline CDR1 and CDR2: MNHEY and SVGAGI. Trimming cost V 4 bases and J 1 base, with 10 bases left between them. The CDR3 region has the DNA TGTGCCAGCAGTTCTTCTAGCGTCCAAGAGACCCAGTACTTC. The encoded protein is CASSSSSVQETQYF.

Many counts were recorded for this clonotype. V gene TRBV6-1 combines with J gene TRBJ1-5, with D unresolved. This CDR3 region has 16 residues. The germline gives CDR1 MNHNS, CDR2 SASEGT. V was trimmed by 5 bases and J by 3 bases, leaving 17 bases between them. DNA of the CDR3: TGTGCCAGCAGTCGCGGGCCCCCCTACCTCAATCAGCCCCAGCATTTT. As protein: CASSRGPPYLNQPQHF.

The chain is built from TRBV28 and TRBJ2-3, with D unclear. The CDR3 is 14 amino acids. Per germline, CDR1 MDHEN and CDR2 SYDVKM. V dropped 6 bases and J dropped 2 bases, with 12 bases sitting between them. The chain's CDR3 is CASSLELNTDTQYF. CDR3 sequence (DNA): TGTGCCAGCAGCTTGGAATTGAACACAGATACGCAGTATTTT.

The CDR3 sequence is CSANPTSGGHNEQFF. Here the CDR3 DNA reads TGCAGTGCTAATCCCACTAGCGGGGGGCACAATGAGCAGTTCTTC. J is TRBJ2-1 and V is TRBV20-1; 12 nucleotides align to TRBD2. Trimming at V came to 4 bases and at J to 5 bases, leaving 6 bases not matched to a gene. The CDR3 totals 15 residues. Germline-derived CDR1 and CDR2 are DFQATT and SNEGSKA (reference sequence).